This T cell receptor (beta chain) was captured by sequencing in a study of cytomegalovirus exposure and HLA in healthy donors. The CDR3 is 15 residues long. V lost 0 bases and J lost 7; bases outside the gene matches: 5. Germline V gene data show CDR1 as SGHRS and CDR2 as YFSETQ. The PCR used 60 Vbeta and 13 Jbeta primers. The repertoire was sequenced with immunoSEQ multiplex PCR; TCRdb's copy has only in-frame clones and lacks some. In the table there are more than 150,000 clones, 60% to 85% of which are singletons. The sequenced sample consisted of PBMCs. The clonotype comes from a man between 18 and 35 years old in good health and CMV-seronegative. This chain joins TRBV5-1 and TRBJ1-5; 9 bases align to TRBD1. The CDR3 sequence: CASSLAGQGGQPQHF. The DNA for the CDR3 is TGCGCCAGCAGCTTGGCGGGACAGGGTGGACAGCCCCAGCATTTT.